The 5 T cell receptor beta chains below all came from one sample that was sequenced in a study of radiotherapy plus CTLA-4 blockade in lung cancer. Clones were sequenced by immunoSEQ multiplex PCR, and TCRdb holds only the in-frame ones, with some missing. The sample shows 65,000 to 95,000 clones, roughly 91% of them seen only once. This sample comprised peripheral blood, obtained from a patient treated with radiotherapy plus ipilimumab. The receptor source for this set is a human donor with non-small cell lung cancer that progressed on radiotherapy plus ipilimumab.

V gene TRBV29-1 combines with J gene TRBJ2-1, with 8 positions matching TRBD1. The trim removed 5 bases at V and 6 bases at J, leaving 9 bases unmatched. Per germline, CDR1 SQVTM and CDR2 ANQGSEA. This CDR3 region has 14 residues. This CDR3 reads CSVSGQGGGNEQFF. CDR3 nucleotides: TGCAGCGTTAGCGGACAGGGTGGGGGCAATGAGCAGTTCTTC.

The gene calls are TRBV27 and TRBJ2-2; 7 nucleotides align to TRBD2. J lost 1 base, V lost 1 base, and 6 bases had no gene match. The CDR3 is 17 residues long. Germline V gene data show CDR1 as MNHEY and CDR2 as SMNVEV (reference sequence). The CDR3 reads CASSLYPGGWNTGELFF. The DNA for the CDR3 is TGTGCCAGCAGTTTATACCCGGGGGGATGGAACACCGGGGAGCTGTTTTTT.

The chain has TRBV23-1 and TRBJ1-1, with D perhaps TRBD1 (5 bases). TRBV23-1 is placed among ORFs of uncertain function. The V end lost 4 bases, the J end lost 3 bases, and 15 bases lay between the germline ends. The CDR3 consists of 15 residues. The CDR3 reads CASSPGGGLDTEAFF. DNA of the CDR3: TGCGCCAGCAGTCCCGGGGGGGGTTTAGACACTGAAGCTTTCTTT.

A word on this clone: The junction does not match germline at one end; this may be a read error. Other DNA sequences in the same sample also yield this CDR3. The chain recombines TRBV19 with TRBJ1-5; D not certain. Germline loops: CDR1 LNHDA, CDR2 SQIVND (reference sequence). CDR3 length: 12 amino acids. CDR3 residues: CASKYGGQPQHF. CDR3 DNA sequence: TGTGCCAGTAAATACGGCGGCCAGCCCCAGCACTTT.

The chain uses TRBV5-4 and TRBJ1-1, with TRBD1 as a possible D gene (5 bases). V was shortened by 0 bases and J by 0 bases, with 15 bases between the two germline ends. The CDR3 runs 17 residues. Germline values: CDR1 SGHNT, CDR2 YYREEE (reference sequence). CDR3 amino acids: CASSLGGRGFLNTEAFF. In DNA form, the CDR3 reads TGTGCCAGCAGCTTGGGGGGACGGGGGTTCCTGAACACTGAAGCTTTCTTT.